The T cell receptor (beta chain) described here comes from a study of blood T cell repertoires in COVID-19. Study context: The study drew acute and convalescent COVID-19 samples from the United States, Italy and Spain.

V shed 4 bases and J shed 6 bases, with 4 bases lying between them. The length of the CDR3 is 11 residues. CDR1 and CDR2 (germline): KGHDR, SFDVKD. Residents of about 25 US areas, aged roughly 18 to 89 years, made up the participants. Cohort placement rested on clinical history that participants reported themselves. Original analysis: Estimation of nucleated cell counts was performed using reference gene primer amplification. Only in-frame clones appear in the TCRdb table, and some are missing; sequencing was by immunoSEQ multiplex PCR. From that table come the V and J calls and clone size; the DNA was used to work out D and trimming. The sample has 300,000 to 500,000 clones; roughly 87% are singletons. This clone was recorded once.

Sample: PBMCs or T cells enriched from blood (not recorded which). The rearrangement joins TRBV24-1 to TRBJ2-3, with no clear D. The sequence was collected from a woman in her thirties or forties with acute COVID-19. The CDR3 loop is CATSDRDTQYF. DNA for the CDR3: TGTGCCACCAGTGACCGTGATACGCAGTATTTT.